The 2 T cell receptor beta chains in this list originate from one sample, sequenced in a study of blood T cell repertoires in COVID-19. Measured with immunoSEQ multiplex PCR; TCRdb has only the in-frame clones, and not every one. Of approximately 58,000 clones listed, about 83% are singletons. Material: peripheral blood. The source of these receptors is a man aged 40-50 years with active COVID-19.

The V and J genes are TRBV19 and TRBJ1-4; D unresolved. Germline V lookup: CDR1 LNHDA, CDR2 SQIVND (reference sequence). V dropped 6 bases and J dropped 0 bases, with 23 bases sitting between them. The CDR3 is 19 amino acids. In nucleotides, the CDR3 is TGTGCCAGTAGCCATCTGGCAGGTGGGGAGTTTACAACTAATGAAAAACTGTTTTTT. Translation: CASSHLAGGEFTTNEKLFF.

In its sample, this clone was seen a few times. The CDR3 spells CASSYTSGRYTDTQYF. The CDR3 bases are TGTGCCAGCAGCTATACTAGCGGGAGATACACAGATACGCAGTATTTT. The chain links TRBV7-2 to TRBJ2-3; 11 nucleotides agree with TRBD2. CDR1 and CDR2 from the germline V gene are SGHTA and FQGNSA. There are 16 residues in the CDR3. Trimming took 4 bases from V and 2 from J; bases not matched to a gene: 5.